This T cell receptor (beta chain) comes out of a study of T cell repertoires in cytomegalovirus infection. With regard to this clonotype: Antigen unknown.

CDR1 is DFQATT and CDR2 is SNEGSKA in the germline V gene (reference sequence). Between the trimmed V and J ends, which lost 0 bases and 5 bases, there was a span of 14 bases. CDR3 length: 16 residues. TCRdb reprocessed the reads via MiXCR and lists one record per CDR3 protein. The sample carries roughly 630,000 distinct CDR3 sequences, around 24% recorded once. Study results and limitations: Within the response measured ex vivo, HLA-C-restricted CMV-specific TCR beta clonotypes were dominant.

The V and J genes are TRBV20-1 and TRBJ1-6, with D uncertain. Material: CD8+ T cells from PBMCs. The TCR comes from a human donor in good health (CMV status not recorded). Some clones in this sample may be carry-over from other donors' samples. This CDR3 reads CSARDWTVGDNSPLHF. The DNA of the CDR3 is TGCAGTGCTAGAGATTGGACGGTGGGTGATAATTCACCCCTCCACTTT.